This TCR beta chain comes out of a study of blood T cell repertoires in COVID-19. Some clones are missing from TCRdb's copy, which holds only in-frame ones; the method was immunoSEQ multiplex PCR. The sample lists roughly 420,000 clones; roughly 88% were seen once. The length of the CDR3 is 11 residues. Between the trimmed V and J ends, which lost 4 bases and 3 bases, there was a span of 6 bases. Germline loops: CDR1 GTSNPN, CDR2 SVGIG (reference sequence). The rearrangement joins TRBV30 to TRBJ1-1; D is uncertain. The receptor's source is a woman aged 25 to 39 with acute COVID-19. Sample: PBMCs or T cells enriched from blood (not recorded which). The CDR3 DNA sequence: TGTGCCTGGATTCAGGACACTGAAGCTTTCTTT. Amino acids: CAWIQDTEAFF.